The 18 T cell receptor beta chains reported below all come from one sample, sequenced in a study of intratumoral heterogeneity in liver cancer. The repertoire was sequenced with immunoSEQ multiplex PCR; TCRdb's copy has only in-frame clones and lacks some. Seen here are about 6,200 clones, 70% to 80% observed once, and the top ten hold 30% to 40%. Tumour samples came from separate, distinct regions of the hepatocellular carcinoma nodule. The material was tumor tissue, obtained before any cancer treatment. These receptors were taken from a woman in her 70s with hepatocellular carcinoma.

In this sample, this clone is large. The chain has TRBV7-9 and TRBJ2-1, with 7 bases aligning to TRBD1. The germline V gene has CDR1 SEHNR and CDR2 FQNEAQ (reference sequence). J gave up 6 bases and V 5 bases, and 4 bases lay outside the gene matches. CDR3 size: 13 residues. The CDR3 is CASSKDRVNEQFF. In DNA, the CDR3 is TGTGCCAGCAGCAAAGACAGGGTCAATGAGCAGTTCTTC.

The chain joins TRBV4-1 to TRBJ2-2, with D possibly TRBD1 on 6 matching bases. Trimming shortened V by 0 bases and J by 3 bases, and 17 bases separated the two germline ends. This CDR3 contains 18 residues. Germline V gene lookup returns CDR1 MGHRA and CDR2 YSYEKL. CDR3 sequence: CASSQDLFRGMDTGELFF. CDR3 coding DNA: TGCGCCAGCAGCCAAGATCTATTTAGGGGGATGGACACCGGGGAGCTGTTTTTT.

The chain carries TRBV28 and TRBJ2-3, with a possible D match to TRBD2 (6 bases). The length of the CDR3 is 13 residues. CDR1 and CDR2 (germline): MDHEN, SYDVKM. V was cut by 2 bases and J by 5 bases, with 8 bases left in between. The CDR3 DNA sequence: TGTGCCAGCAGTTTAGGAGGGGTAGATACGCAGTATTTT. Translation gives CASSLGGVDTQYF.

The gene calls are TRBV3-1 (or the pseudogene TRBV3-2) and TRBJ2-7, with TRBD1 matching 8 bases. The CDR3 is 16 residues long. Trimming at V came to 3 bases and at J to 1 base, leaving 8 bases not matched to a gene. Per the germline V gene, CDR1 is LGHDT and CDR2 is YNNKEL (reference sequence). The chain's CDR3 is CASSQDSGGWSYEQYF. CDR3 nucleotides: TGTGCCAGCAGCCAGGACTCAGGGGGCTGGTCCTACGAGCAGTACTTC.

The chain has TRBV30 and TRBJ1-4, with unresolved D. Trimming removed 4 bases at V and 14 bases at J, with 14 bases between. Germline CDR1 reads GTSNPN; CDR2 reads SVGIG (reference sequence). The CDR3 is 11 residues long. DNA for the CDR3: TGTGCCTGGACCGCGGGGAGGACCCTGTTTTTT. Residues: CAWTAGRTLFF. The whole variable domain, filled in from reference TRBV30 and TRBJ1-4, reads SQTIHQWPATLVQPVGSPLSLECTVEGTSNPNLYWYRQAAGRGLQLLFYSVGIGQISSEVPQNLSASRPQDRQFILSSKKLLLSDSGFYLCAWTAGRTLFFGSGTQLSVL.

The J gene is TRBJ1-1, the V gene TRBV5-1; D may be TRBD1 (5 bases). The length of the CDR3 is 15 residues. Germline loops: CDR1 SGHRS, CDR2 YFSETQ. V lost 3 bases to trimming and J lost 1 base, with 13 bases between them. This CDR3 reads CASSSTGRENTEAFF. DNA of the CDR3: TGCGCCAGCAGCTCTACGGGACGGGAGAACACTGAAGCTTTCTTT.

This clone was recorded a few times. V usage is TRBV5-1 and J usage is TRBJ2-1, with TRBD2 matching 13 bases. In germline, CDR1 is SGHRS, CDR2 YFSETQ. The ends lost 4 bases at V and 9 bases at J; junction bases unmatched: 7. The CDR3 spans 15 residues. CDR3 residues: CASSPYTSGRGEQFF. CDR3 sequence (DNA): TGCGCCAGCAGCCCTTATACTAGCGGGAGGGGTGAGCAGTTCTTC. Full variable domain (missing parts from reference TRBV5-1 and TRBJ2-1): KAGVTQTPRYLIKTRGQQVTLSCSPISGHRSVSWYQQTPGQGLQFLFEYFSETQRNKGNFPGRFSGRQFSNSRSEMNVSTLELGDSALYLCASSPYTSGRGEQFFGPGTRLTVL.

This chain links TRBV18 with TRBJ1-2, with D hard to call. The CDR3 is 15 residues long. Trimming left V 2 bases short and J 0 bases short, with 10 bases between. The V gene's germline CDR1 is KGHSH and CDR2 LQKENI. The CDR3 loop reads CASSPRREPNYGYTF. The CDR3 DNA reads as TGTGCCAGCTCACCAAGACGCGAACCTAACTATGGCTACACCTTC.

V usage is TRBV7-9 and J usage is TRBJ1-6; D is perhaps TRBD1 (6 bases). CDR3 length: 13 residues. Germline V gene data show CDR1 as SEHNR and CDR2 as FQNEAQ (reference sequence). Trimming removed 5 bases from V and 10 bases from J, with 12 bases in between. As DNA, the CDR3 is TGTGCCAGCAGCACGGGGACACCCTCACCCCTCCACTTT. Translation: CASSTGTPSPLHF.

The rearrangement joins TRBV7-3 to TRBJ2-1, with 11 bases aligning to TRBD2. Germline V CDR1 and CDR2: SGHTA, FQGTGA. Trimming cost V 2 bases and J 6 bases; bases outside gene matches: 6. The CDR3 is made up of 16 amino acids. This CDR3 reads CASSLSSSGRSNEQFF. CDR3 coding DNA: TGTGCCAGCAGCTTATCCTCTAGCGGGAGGTCCAATGAGCAGTTCTTC.

The chain combines TRBV25-1 with TRBJ2-1; D not resolved. This CDR3 is built from 12 residues. CDR1 and CDR2 from the germline V gene are MGHDK and SYGVNS. Trimming stripped 5 bases from V and 4 bases from J, with 6 bases between. The CDR3 DNA is TGTGCCAGCAGTCAGCTGTACAATGAGCAGTTCTTC. Amino acid sequence: CASSQLYNEQFF.

The chain links TRBV4-2 to TRBJ2-3; tentative D call: TRBD2 (6 bases). The CDR3 runs 14 residues. With 5 bases removed from V and 3 bases from J, the gap between germline ends came to 12 bases. Per the germline V gene, CDR1 is LGHNA and CDR2 is YNFKEQ. CDR3 sequence (DNA): TGTGCCAGCAGCATGGAGGGCGGAACAGATACGCAGTATTTT. It encodes CASSMEGGTDTQYF.

This rearrangement joins TRBV5-1 to TRBJ2-1, with 9 bases that match TRBD2. This CDR3 is built from 16 residues. V dropped 5 bases and J dropped 2; count of bases not matched to a gene: 8. Looked up from germline, CDR1 is SGHRS and CDR2 is YFSETQ. DNA of the CDR3: TGCGCCAGCAGTCCGGGGACTAGCAATGCCTACAATGAGCAGTTCTTC. The encoded protein is CASSPGTSNAYNEQFF. Filled out from reference TRBV5-1 and TRBJ2-1, the complete variable domain reads KAGVTQTPRYLIKTRGQQVTLSCSPISGHRSVSWYQQTPGQGLQFLFEYFSETQRNKGNFPGRFSGRQFSNSRSEMNVSTLELGDSALYLCASSPGTSNAYNEQFFGPGTRLTVL.

The chain recombines TRBV9 with TRBJ2-1; the match to TRBD2 covers 12 bases. Germline V gives CDR1 SGDLS, CDR2 YYNGEE. Losses at the gene ends were 2 bases for V and 1 base for J; bases not matched to a gene: 7. The CDR3 sequence is 18 residues long. The CDR3: CASSVAQLAGGSYNEQFF. The DNA for the CDR3 is TGTGCCAGCAGCGTGGCCCAACTAGCGGGAGGTTCCTACAATGAGCAGTTCTTC.

This clone was observed a handful of times. The chain employs TRBV24-1 and TRBJ1-5; D unresolved. Trimming took 5 bases from V and 3 from J, leaving 16 bases between them. The CDR3 is made up of 16 amino acids. The germline CDR1 and CDR2 sequences are KGHDR and SFDVKD. The CDR3 nucleotides are TGTGCCACCAGTGGGACGCTCCTGGGGAACAATCAGCCCCAGCATTTT. It specifies CATSGTLLGNNQPQHF.

This clone has more than one count but fewer than ten. The gene calls are TRBV10-2 and TRBJ2-7; a weak D match, TRBD1 (6 bases). The V end lost 8 bases, the J end lost 3 bases, and 8 bases lay between the germline ends. In germline, CDR1 is WSHSY, CDR2 SAAADI. The CDR3 loop spans 11 amino acids. For the CDR3, the DNA is TGCGCCAGCCGGGGACACTACGAGCAGTACTTC. Protein product: CASRGHYEQYF.

This clone has more than one count but fewer than ten. The chain recombines TRBV5-1 with TRBJ1-1; TRBD1 might be the D (6 bases). V was trimmed by 4 bases and J by 4 bases, leaving 23 bases between them. The CDR3 has 17 amino acids. From germline, CDR1 is SGHRS and CDR2 YFSETQ. The CDR3 here is CASSEITGSPVGTEAFF. In DNA, the CDR3 is TGCGCCAGCAGCGAAATAACAGGGTCCCCGGTCGGCACTGAAGCTTTCTTT. Drawing the rest from reference TRBV5-1 and TRBJ1-1, the complete variable domain is KAGVTQTPRYLIKTRGQQVTLSCSPISGHRSVSWYQQTPGQGLQFLFEYFSETQRNKGNFPGRFSGRQFSNSRSEMNVSTLELGDSALYLCASSEITGSPVGTEAFFGQGTRLTVV.

The rearrangement uses TRBV6-6 and TRBJ2-4; 10 bases fit TRBD1. This CDR3 is built from 18 residues. The germline V gene has CDR1 MNHNY and CDR2 SVGAGI (reference sequence). The J segment lost 0 bases and the V segment lost 5 bases, leaving 10 bases of the junction unmatched. The CDR3 sequence: CASSRQGALTLAKNIQYF. For the CDR3, the DNA is TGTGCCAGCAGTCGACAGGGGGCGCTGACCTTAGCCAAAAACATTCAGTACTTC.